This T cell receptor (beta chain) is drawn from a study of T cells in localized non-small cell lung cancer (TCRdb year 2020). As for the study more broadly: T cell repertoires of some 240 early-stage NSCLC patients were analyzed, with tumors being compared against uninvolved tumor-adjacent lungs. The cohort consisted of 200 to 300 treatment-naive NSCLC patients whose localized lung tumors had been resected. NSCLC patients had a mean age of approximately 70 years, and 129 were male and over 85 female.

Relative to germline, V is missing 3 bases and J is missing 3 bases, with 4 bases of the junction outside any gene match. The CDR3 has 15 amino acids, counting the end cysteine and phenylalanine. Only the CDR3 portion is preserved as DNA: 45 bases, with reading frame beginning at the first base. As encoded in the germline V gene (reference sequence), CDR1 is LNHDA while CDR2 is SQIVND. What the study reported, not specific to this receptor: Because of the exploratory design, TCR variables were selected using unadjusted p-values without false-discovery rate correction. A median of approximately 62 of the top 100 tumor clones turned up in the paired uninvolved adjacent lung, and 25 to 30 of those clones also ranked among the top 100 of that same adjacent lung. Uninvolved tumor-adjacent lung showed the highest T cell clonality, higher than tumor, which suggests more focused antigenic responses in the adjacent lung. Multi-region tumor sequencing was not performed, so intratumor heterogeneity could not be excluded. Higher blood T cell density associated with longer overall survival, while higher adjacent-lung clonality associated with shorter survival.

With respect to this clone: Which antigen it targets is not known. No base-level quality is on record; no much larger clone is a single base apart.

The immunoSEQ Assay was used to sequence TCR beta CDR3 regions from DNA. Per the authors' processing: To compute T cell density, TCR beta template counts were normalized to usable DNA, which was estimated by amplifying housekeeping genes. Richness was estimated with the preseqR package, extrapolating to 400,000 templates for PBMC samples and 120,000 templates for tissue samples. Clonality was defined by subtracting Pielou's evenness from one. Tissue-enriched TCRs were identified through differential abundance testing performed on productive amino-acid clonotypes, with a minimum total count of 5 and an alpha of 0.1. The Jaccard Index and the Morisita Overlap Index were used to measure how much the repertoires overlapped between compartments. GLIPH grouped TCR beta CDR3s together with public tetramer-defined viral CDR3s, and a viral motif had to include at least three viral sequences and also show V-gene enrichment. Sourced from immuneACCESS, this table was stored by TCRdb with only in-frame sequences that have V and J called. A share of the clones is absent; for the studies checked, an unresolved V gene accounts for under half, and the remainder has no known explanation. D and trimming come from the DNA, and the V and J calls and clone size come from that table. The sample table contains about 31,000 clones; only one count was recorded for 88% of them. The ten biggest clones cover less than 5% of the sample.

At diagnosis, tumor, uninvolved tumor-adjacent lung and peripheral blood were collected and then preserved as a mix of FFPE and fresh-frozen material. For TCR repertoire profiling, blood samples were analyzed as peripheral blood mononuclear cells. The source was peripheral blood mononuclear cells, collected before any cancer treatment. This clonotype originated in a woman aged 40 to 75 with stage III lung adenocarcinoma. The rearranged chain carries TRBV19 and TRBJ2-5, and 10 junctional nucleotides match TRBD2. The CDR3 has the sequence CASSISSGSKETQYF. The sequenced DNA: TGTGCCAGTAGTATTTCTAGCGGGAGTAAAGAGACCCAGTACTTC. Supplemented by the reference TRBV19 and TRBJ2-5 proteins around the CDR3, the complete variable domain is DGGITQSPKYLFRKEGQNVTLSCEQNLNHDAMYWYRQDPGQGLRLIYYSQIVNDFQKGDIAEGYSVSREKKESFPLTVTSAQKNPTAFYLCASSISSGSKETQYFGPGTRLLVL.